Listed below are T cell receptor beta chains from one sample, sequenced in a study of shared clonotypes between healthy human individuals. TCRdb's table, derived via immunoSEQ multiplex PCR, lists solely in-frame clones and lacks some. The sample lists under 2,000,000 clones, roughly 94% occurring once. Sequenced material: naive CD8+ T cells sorted from blood. The receptor set was obtained from a man younger than 30 in good health. Each CDR3 is given with its conserved first and last residue. The order of the fields is D gene, V gene, J gene, CDR3 protein, CDR3 DNA. D genes are given only for firm matches.

>-|TRBV5-1|TRBJ2-3
CASSLAGLAGTDTQYF
TGCGCCAGCAGCTTGGCCGGGCTAGCTGGCACAGATACGCAGTATTTT
>TRBD2|TRBV28|TRBJ2-7
CASSGGSYEQYF
TGTGCCAGCAGCGGCGGGAGCTACGAGCAGTACTTC
>TRBD2|TRBV30|TRBJ2-5
CAWSPGGGQETQYF
TGTGCCTGGAGTCCCGGGGGGGGCCAAGAGACCCAGTACTTC
>-|TRBV13|TRBJ2-7
CASSLGEEEALSYEQYF
TGTGCCAGCAGCTTAGGTGAGGAGGAGGCACTTTCCTACGAGCAGTACTTC
>TRBD2|TRBV19|TRBJ2-7
CASSMGLAGAYEQYF
TGTGCCAGTAGTATGGGTCTAGCGGGGGCCTACGAGCAGTACTTC
>TRBD2|TRBV7-3|TRBJ2-5
CASSPTGGLQETQYF
TGTGCCAGCAGCCCGACGGGGGGGTTACAAGAGACCCAGTACTTC
>-|TRBV19|TRBJ1-1
CASSIGGGLKFSTEAFF
TGTGCCAGTAGTATAGGTGGAGGGTTGAAGTTCAGCACTGAAGCTTTCTTT
>-|TRBV19|TRBJ1-2
CASSLLGADGYTF
TGTGCCAGTAGTCTCTTGGGGGCGGATGGCTACACCTTC
>TRBD2|TRBV13|TRBJ2-7
CASSPPSGNSYEQYF
TGTGCCAGCAGCCCCCCTAGCGGTAACTCCTACGAGCAGTACTTC
>-|TRBV7-9|TRBJ2-1
CASSLTYGGPNEQFF
TGTGCCAGCAGCTTAACTTACGGGGGTCCCAATGAGCAGTTCTTC